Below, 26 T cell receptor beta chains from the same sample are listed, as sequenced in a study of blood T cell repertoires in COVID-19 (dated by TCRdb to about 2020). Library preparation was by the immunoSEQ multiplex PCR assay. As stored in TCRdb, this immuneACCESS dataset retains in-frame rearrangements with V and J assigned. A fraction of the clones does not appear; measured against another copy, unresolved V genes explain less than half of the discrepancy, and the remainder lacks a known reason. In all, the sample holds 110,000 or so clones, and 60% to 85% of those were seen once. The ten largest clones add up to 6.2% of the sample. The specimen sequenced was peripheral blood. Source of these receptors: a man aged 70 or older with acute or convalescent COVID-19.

In nucleotides, the CDR3 is TGTGCCAGCGTCAATAGGAGGGACACTGAAGCTTTCTTT. Encoded protein: CASVNRRDTEAFF. V and J are TRBV12-3 or TRBV12-4 and TRBJ1-1; D uncertain. V was pared by 8 bases and J by 3 bases, with 13 bases between. The CDR3 covers 13 residues.

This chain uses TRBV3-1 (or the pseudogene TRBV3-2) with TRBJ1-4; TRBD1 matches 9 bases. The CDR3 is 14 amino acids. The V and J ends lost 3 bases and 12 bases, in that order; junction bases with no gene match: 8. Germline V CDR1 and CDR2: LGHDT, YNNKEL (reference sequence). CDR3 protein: CASSQRTGDGELFF. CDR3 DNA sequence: TGTGCCAGCAGCCAGCGGACAGGGGATGGAGAACTGTTTTTT.

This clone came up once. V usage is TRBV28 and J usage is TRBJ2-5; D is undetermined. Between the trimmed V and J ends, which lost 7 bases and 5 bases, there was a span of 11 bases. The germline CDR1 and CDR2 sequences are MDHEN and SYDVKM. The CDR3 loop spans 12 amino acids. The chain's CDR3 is CASTRSGETQYF. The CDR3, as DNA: TGTGCCAGCACCCGGTCGGGTGAGACCCAGTACTTC.

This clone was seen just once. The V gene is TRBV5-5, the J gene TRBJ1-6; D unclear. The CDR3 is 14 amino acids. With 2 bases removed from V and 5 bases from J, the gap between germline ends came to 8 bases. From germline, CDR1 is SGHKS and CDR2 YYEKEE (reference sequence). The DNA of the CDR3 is TGTGCCAGCAGCTTCCAGATAAATAATTCACCCCTCCACTTT. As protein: CASSFQINNSPLHF.

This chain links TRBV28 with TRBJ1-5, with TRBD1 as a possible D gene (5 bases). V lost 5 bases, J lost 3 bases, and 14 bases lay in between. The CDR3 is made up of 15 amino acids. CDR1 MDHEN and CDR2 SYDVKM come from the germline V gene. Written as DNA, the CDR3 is TGTGCCAGCAGTACCCCCGACAGTTTCAATCAGCCCCAGCATTTT. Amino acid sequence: CASSTPDSFNQPQHF.

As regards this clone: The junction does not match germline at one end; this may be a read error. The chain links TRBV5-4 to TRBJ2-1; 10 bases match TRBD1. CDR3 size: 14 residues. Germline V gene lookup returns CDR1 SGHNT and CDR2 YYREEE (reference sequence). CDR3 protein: CASSLWVTGTGVLF. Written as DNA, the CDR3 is TGTGCCAGCAGCCTCTGGGTTACCGGGACAGGGGTCCTCTTC.

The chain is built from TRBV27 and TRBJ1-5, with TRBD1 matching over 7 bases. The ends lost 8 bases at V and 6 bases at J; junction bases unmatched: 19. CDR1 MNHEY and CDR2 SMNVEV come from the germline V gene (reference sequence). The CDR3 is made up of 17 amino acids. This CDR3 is CASALYWRQGGSQPQHF. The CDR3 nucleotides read TGTGCCAGCGCACTGTACTGGCGCCAGGGGGGCAGTCAGCCCCAGCATTTT.

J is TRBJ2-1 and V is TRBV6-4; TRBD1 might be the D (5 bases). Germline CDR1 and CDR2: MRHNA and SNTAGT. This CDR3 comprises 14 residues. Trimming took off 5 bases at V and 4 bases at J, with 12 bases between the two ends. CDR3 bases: TGTGCCAGCAGTCTATCAGGGTTTTACAATGAGCAGTTCTTC. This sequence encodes CASSLSGFYNEQFF.

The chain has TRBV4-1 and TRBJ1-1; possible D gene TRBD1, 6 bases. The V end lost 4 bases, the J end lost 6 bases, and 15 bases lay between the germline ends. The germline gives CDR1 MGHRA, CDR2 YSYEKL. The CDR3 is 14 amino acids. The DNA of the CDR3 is TGCGCCAGCAGCCCCCGAGGGGGATCCGCTGAAGCTTTCTTT. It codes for CASSPRGGSAEAFF.

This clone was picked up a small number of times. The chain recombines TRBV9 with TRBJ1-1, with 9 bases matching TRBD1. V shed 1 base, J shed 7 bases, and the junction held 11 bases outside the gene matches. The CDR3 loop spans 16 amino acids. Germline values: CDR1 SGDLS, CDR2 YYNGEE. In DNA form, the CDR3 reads TGTGCCAGCAGCGTACCACCAACACAGGGGGCGATTGAAGCTTTCTTT. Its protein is CASSVPPTQGAIEAFF.

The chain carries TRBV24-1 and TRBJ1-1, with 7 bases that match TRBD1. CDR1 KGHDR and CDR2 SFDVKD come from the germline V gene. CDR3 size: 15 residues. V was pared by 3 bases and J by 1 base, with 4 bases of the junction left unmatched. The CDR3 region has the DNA TGTGCCACCAGTGATCCGCGACAGGGGAACACTGAAGCTTTCTTT. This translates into CATSDPRQGNTEAFF.

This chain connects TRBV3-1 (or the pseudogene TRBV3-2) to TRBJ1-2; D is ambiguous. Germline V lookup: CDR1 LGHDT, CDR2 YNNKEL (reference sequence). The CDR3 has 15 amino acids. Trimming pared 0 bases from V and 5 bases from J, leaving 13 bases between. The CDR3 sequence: CASSQEGSGYYGYTF. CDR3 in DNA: TGTGCCAGCAGCCAAGAGGGTTCGGGTTATTATGGCTACACCTTC.

The CDR3 sequence: CATRGRGIGLETQYF. CDR3 nucleotides: TGTGCCACCCGCGGGAGGGGGATAGGTTTGGAGACCCAGTACTTC. The rearrangement uses TRBV19 and TRBJ2-5; 9 bases fit TRBD2. The CDR3 is 15 amino acids. The germline V gene has CDR1 LNHDA and CDR2 SQIVND (reference sequence). V was pared by 10 bases and J by 5 bases, with 14 bases of the junction left unmatched. The full variable domain, its missing parts supplied by reference TRBV19 and TRBJ2-5, is DGGITQSPKYLFRKEGQNVTLSCEQNLNHDAMYWYRQDPGQGLRLIYYSQIVNDFQKGDIAEGYSVSREKKESFPLTVTSAQKNPTAFYLCATRGRGIGLETQYFGPGTRLLVL.

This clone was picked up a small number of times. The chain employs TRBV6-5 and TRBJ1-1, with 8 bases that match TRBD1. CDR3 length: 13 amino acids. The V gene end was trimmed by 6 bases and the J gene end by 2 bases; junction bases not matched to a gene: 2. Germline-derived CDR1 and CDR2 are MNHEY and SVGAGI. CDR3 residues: CASRTGGNTEAFF. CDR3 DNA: TGTGCCAGCAGAACAGGGGGAAACACTGAAGCTTTCTTT.

Here the CDR3 reads CASSQGGRGTYEQYF. The CDR3 bases are TGTGCCAGCAGCCAAGGCGGGAGGGGAACCTACGAGCAGTACTTC. This chain links TRBV3-1 (or the pseudogene TRBV3-2) with TRBJ2-7; 9 bases align to TRBD2. The CDR3 consists of 15 residues. The junction had 3 bases not matched to a gene; V was cut back by 1 base and J by 2 bases. Per germline, CDR1 LGHDT and CDR2 YNNKEL (reference sequence).

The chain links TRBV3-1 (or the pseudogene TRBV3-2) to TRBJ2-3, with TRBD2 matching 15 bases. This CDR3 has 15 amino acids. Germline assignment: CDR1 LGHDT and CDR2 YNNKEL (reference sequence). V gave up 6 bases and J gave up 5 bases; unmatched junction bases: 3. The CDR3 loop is CASSPGLAGGDTQYF. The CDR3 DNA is TGTGCCAGCAGTCCGGGACTAGCGGGGGGAGATACGCAGTATTTT.

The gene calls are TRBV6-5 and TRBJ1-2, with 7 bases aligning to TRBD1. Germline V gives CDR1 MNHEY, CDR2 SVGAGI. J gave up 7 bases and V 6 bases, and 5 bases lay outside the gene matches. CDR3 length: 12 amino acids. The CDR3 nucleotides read TGTGCCAGCAGGGTACAGGGGTCTGGCTACACCTTC. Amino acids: CASRVQGSGYTF.

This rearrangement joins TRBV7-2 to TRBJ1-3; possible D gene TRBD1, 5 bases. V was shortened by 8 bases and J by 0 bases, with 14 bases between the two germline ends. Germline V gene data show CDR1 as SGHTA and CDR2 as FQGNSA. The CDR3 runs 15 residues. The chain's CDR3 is CASGGNPNSGNTIYF. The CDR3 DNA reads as TGTGCCAGCGGGGGGAATCCCAACTCTGGAAACACCATATATTTT.

The CDR3 sequence is CASSVQGANEKLFF. DNA of the CDR3: TGTGCCAGTAGCGTACAGGGGGCTAATGAAAAACTGTTTTTT. The rearrangement uses TRBV19 and TRBJ1-4; 8 positions match TRBD1. Trimming took 6 bases from V and 3 from J; bases not matched to a gene: 3. This CDR3 region has 14 residues. Germline CDR1 reads LNHDA; CDR2 reads SQIVND (reference sequence). The variable domain in full, with the rest retrieved from reference TRBV19 and TRBJ1-4, is DGGITQSPKYLFRKEGQNVTLSCEQNLNHDAMYWYRQDPGQGLRLIYYSQIVNDFQKGDIAEGYSVSREKKESFPLTVTSAQKNPTAFYLCASSVQGANEKLFFGSGTQLSVL.

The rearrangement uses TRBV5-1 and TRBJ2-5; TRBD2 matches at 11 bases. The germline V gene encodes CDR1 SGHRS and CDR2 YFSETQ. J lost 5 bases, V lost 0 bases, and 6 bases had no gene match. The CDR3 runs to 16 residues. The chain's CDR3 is CASSLASGGYVETQYF. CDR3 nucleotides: TGCGCCAGCAGCTTGGCTAGCGGGGGGTACGTGGAGACCCAGTACTTC.

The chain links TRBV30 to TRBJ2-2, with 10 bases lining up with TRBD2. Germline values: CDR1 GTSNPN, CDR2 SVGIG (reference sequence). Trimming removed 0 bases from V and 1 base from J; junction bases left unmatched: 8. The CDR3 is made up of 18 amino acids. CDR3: CAWSVWLAGVVNTGELFF. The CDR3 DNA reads TGTGCCTGGAGTGTCTGGCTAGCGGGAGTCGTGAACACCGGGGAGCTGTTTTTT. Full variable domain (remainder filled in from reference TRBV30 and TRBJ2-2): SQTIHQWPATLVQPVGSPLSLECTVEGTSNPNLYWYRQAAGRGLQLLFYSVGIGQISSEVPQNLSASRPQDRQFILSSKKLLLSDSGFYLCAWSVWLAGVVNTGELFFGEGSRLTVL.

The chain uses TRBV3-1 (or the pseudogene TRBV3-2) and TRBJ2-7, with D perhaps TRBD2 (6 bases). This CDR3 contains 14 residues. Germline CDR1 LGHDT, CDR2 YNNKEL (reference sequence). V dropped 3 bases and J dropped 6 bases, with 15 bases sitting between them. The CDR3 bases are TGTGCCAGCAGCCACCCGGGGGATTCGGGCGAGCAGTACTTC. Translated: CASSHPGDSGEQYF.

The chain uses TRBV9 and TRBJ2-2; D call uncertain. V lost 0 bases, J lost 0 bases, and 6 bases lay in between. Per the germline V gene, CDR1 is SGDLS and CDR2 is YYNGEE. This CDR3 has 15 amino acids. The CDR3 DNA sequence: TGTGCCAGCAGCGTAGCTAGTACGAACACCGGGGAGCTGTTTTTT. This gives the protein CASSVASTNTGELFF.

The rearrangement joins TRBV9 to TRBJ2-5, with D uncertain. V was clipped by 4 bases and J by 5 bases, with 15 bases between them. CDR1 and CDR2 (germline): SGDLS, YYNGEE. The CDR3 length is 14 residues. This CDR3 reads CASSPQANGETQYF. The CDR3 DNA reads TGTGCCAGCAGCCCTCAGGCTAATGGGGAGACCCAGTACTTC.

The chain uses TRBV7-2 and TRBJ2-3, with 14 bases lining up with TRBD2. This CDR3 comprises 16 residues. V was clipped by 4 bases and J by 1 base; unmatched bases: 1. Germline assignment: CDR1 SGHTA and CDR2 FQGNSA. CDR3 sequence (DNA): TGTGCCAGCAGCTCGGGACTAGCGGGGGGCACAGATACGCAGTATTTT. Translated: CASSSGLAGGTDTQYF.

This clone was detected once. The CDR3 region has the DNA TGTGCCAGCAGGATTTCTGGGGCCCAAAATCAGCCCCAGCATTTT. It is translated as CASRISGAQNQPQHF. The chain joins TRBV28 to TRBJ1-5, with D possibly being TRBD1 (5 bases). In germline, CDR1 is MDHEN, CDR2 SYDVKM. With 6 bases removed from V and 4 bases from J, the gap between germline ends came to 16 bases. The CDR3 consists of 15 residues.